Listed here are 29 T cell receptor beta chains from one sample, sequenced in a study of T cell repertoires in cytomegalovirus infection. In TCRdb, the reads were re-called with MiXCR into one record per CDR3 protein. The sample has fewer than 350,000 distinct CDR3 sequences; 17% are singletons. Input material: PBMCs. The receptor set was obtained from a human donor in good health (CMV status not recorded). Some clones in this sample may be carry-over from other donors' samples.

J is TRBJ1-1 and V is TRBV20-1; D not resolved. The CDR3 has 14 amino acids. V was shortened by 2 bases and J by 1 base, with 11 bases between the two germline ends. Germline V gene data show CDR1 as DFQATT and CDR2 as SNEGSKA (reference sequence). CDR3 in DNA: TGCAGTGCTAGATACGACGGCGGGAACACTGAAGCTTTCTTT. Translating gives CSARYDGGNTEAFF.

The sample holds a few counts of this clonotype. J is TRBJ2-4 and V is TRBV2; D is ambiguous. With 2 bases removed from V and 7 bases from J, the gap between germline ends came to 6 bases. Germline CDR1 and CDR2: SNHLY and FYNNEI. The CDR3 is made up of 12 amino acids. The CDR3, as DNA: TGTGCCAGCAGTGAAAGGCCTAACATTCAGTACTTC. This sequence encodes CASSERPNIQYF.

The V and J genes are TRBV5-1 and TRBJ2-5; a weak D match, TRBD2 (7 bases). The CDR3 loop spans 13 amino acids. The V end was cut by 6 bases, the J end by 5 bases, with 14 bases between. CDR1 is SGHRS, CDR2 YFSETQ, per germline. The CDR3 spells CASTSGRGETQYF. The DNA of the CDR3 is TGCGCCAGCACCTCAGGGAGGGGGGAGACCCAGTACTTC.

The rearrangement joins TRBV20-1 to TRBJ2-3; 7 positions agree with TRBD1. The trim removed 6 bases at V and 5 bases at J, leaving 8 bases unmatched. The CDR3 sequence is 13 residues long. Per germline, CDR1 DFQATT and CDR2 SNEGSKA (reference sequence). CDR3 region: CSADDRVGDTQYF. The CDR3 DNA reads TGCAGTGCCGACGACAGGGTCGGAGATACGCAGTATTTT.

This rearrangement joins TRBV18 to TRBJ2-1; no reliable D call. The germline gives CDR1 KGHSH, CDR2 LQKENI. The CDR3 sequence is 12 residues long. Trimming removed 3 bases at V and 12 bases at J, with 12 bases between. The CDR3 bases are TGTGCCAGCTCACCTGACGTCTATGGGCAGTTCTTC. It translates to CASSPDVYGQFF.

The CDR3 bases are TGCGCCAGCAGCCAAGAGATCGGGGCCCCCCTTTCTGGGGCCAACGTCCTGACTTTC. This codes for CASSQEIGAPLSGANVLTF. The rearrangement uses TRBV4-1 and TRBJ2-6; D may match TRBD1 or TRBD2 (5 bases each). The V gene lost 0 bases and the J gene lost 1 base, with 16 bases spanning the gap. Per the germline V gene, CDR1 is MGHRA and CDR2 is YSYEKL. This CDR3 contains 19 residues.

The chain joins TRBV24-1 to TRBJ1-1, with D perhaps matching TRBD1 (5 bases). Germline CDR1 and CDR2: KGHDR and SFDVKD. The CDR3 is 13 residues long. V shed 3 bases and J shed 10 bases, with 14 bases lying between them. Here the CDR3 DNA reads TGTGCCACCAGTGATATAGGATTTGGGGGAGCTTTCTTT. Amino acids: CATSDIGFGGAFF.

This clonotype showed up many times. The chain links TRBV28 to TRBJ1-1; tentative D call: TRBD1 (6 bases). Germline V lookup: CDR1 MDHEN, CDR2 SYDVKM. This CDR3 is 12 amino acids long. With 8 bases removed from V and 5 bases from J, the gap between germline ends came to 12 bases. The CDR3 nucleotides read TGTGCCAGCTGTGTGAGGGGGACTGAAGCTTTCTTT. Translating it yields CASCVRGTEAFF.

CDR3 coding DNA: TGTGCCAGCAGCCCCCTGGGCGGCAAAGAGACCCAGTACTTC. It translates to CASSPLGGKETQYF. This chain uses TRBV7-6 with TRBJ2-5; D is uncertain. Germline CDR1 and CDR2: SGHVS and FNYEAQ. Trimming took 5 bases from V and 3 from J, leaving 13 bases between them. This CDR3 has 14 amino acids.

There are a few counts of this clonotype. Its ends do not fully match the called genes, so a read error is possible. The V call is TRBV27, the J call TRBJ1-5; unclear D gene. The germline gives CDR1 MNHEY, CDR2 SMNVEV (reference sequence). This CDR3 comprises 15 residues. CDR3 nucleotides: TGTGCCAGCAGTTTGGATGCGATCCGCAATCAGCCTCAGCATTTT. It specifies CASSLDAIRNQPQHF.

This clonotype was picked up a small number of times. The rearrangement uses TRBV11-2 and TRBJ1-1; 7 bases are shared with TRBD1. The CDR3 runs 18 residues. Germline V lookup: CDR1 SGHAT, CDR2 FQNNGV. The V segment lost 5 bases and the J segment 0 bases; nucleotides outside the gene matches: 15. CDR3 residues: CASSPIRDRKVMNTEAFF. The CDR3 DNA is TGTGCCAGCAGCCCAATCCGGGACAGAAAAGTTATGAACACTGAAGCTTTCTTT.

This clonotype has only a few counts. V is TRBV12-3 or TRBV12-4 and J is TRBJ2-4; the match to TRBD1 covers 9 bases. The length of the CDR3 is 18 residues. With V trimmed by 5 bases and J by 8 bases, 19 bases remained unmatched. CDR3 nucleotide sequence: TGTGCCAGCAGTCGACTCCTACAGGGGGCTGTCGTGGAATACATTCAGTACTTC. It yields the protein CASSRLLQGAVVEYIQYF.

At least ten counts were recorded for this clonotype. The gene calls are TRBV12-3 or TRBV12-4 and TRBJ1-1; D call uncertain. The length of the CDR3 is 13 residues. The germline V and J ends were trimmed by 6 bases and 1 base, with 9 bases remaining between them. For the CDR3, the DNA is TGTGCCAGCAGATATCAATGGAACACTGAAGCTTTCTTT. Protein product: CASRYQWNTEAFF.

This clonotype showed up just a few times. The chain is built from TRBV12-3 or TRBV12-4 and TRBJ2-7; TRBD2 matches at 7 bases. J lost 5 bases, V lost 4 bases, and 8 bases had no gene match. The CDR3 has 14 amino acids. CDR3 sequence reads: CASSSGEGLHEQYF. CDR3 DNA: TGTGCCAGCAGTTCCGGGGAGGGTCTCCACGAGCAGTACTTC.

The rearrangement uses TRBV6-4 and TRBJ2-7; 9 nucleotides match TRBD1. This CDR3 is 13 amino acids long. Germline values: CDR1 MRHNA, CDR2 SNTAGT. Trimming cost V 3 bases and J 4 bases; bases outside gene matches: 1. The CDR3 reads CASSEDRGYEQYF. CDR3 DNA: TGTGCCAGCAGTGAGGACAGGGGATACGAGCAGTACTTC.

The CDR3 bases are TGTGCCAGCAGAGAGCCCGGGGGGAACACTGAAGCTTTCTTT. Translated, it gives CASREPGGNTEAFF. The rearrangement links TRBV12-3 or TRBV12-4 to TRBJ1-1; maybe TRBD1 (5 bases). Trimming removed 6 bases at V and 1 base at J, with 12 bases between. The CDR3 is made up of 14 amino acids.

V is TRBV2 and J is TRBJ1-4; a weak D match, TRBD1 (5 bases). V lost 5 bases to trimming and J lost 1 base, with 11 bases between them. CDR1 and CDR2 from the germline V gene are SNHLY and FYNNEI. The length of the CDR3 is 15 residues. This CDR3 is CASSYQGETNEKLFF. DNA of the CDR3: TGTGCCAGCAGTTACCAGGGTGAAACTAATGAAAAACTGTTTTTT. Drawing the rest from reference TRBV2 and TRBJ1-4, the complete variable domain is EPEVTQTPSHQVTQMGQEVILRCVPISNHLYFYWYRQILGQKVEFLVSFYNNEISEKSEIFDDQFSVERPDGSNFTLKIRSTKLEDSAMYFCASSYQGETNEKLFFGSGTQLSVL.

This rearrangement joins TRBV10-3 to TRBJ2-1; D may match TRBD1 or TRBD2 (5 bases each). The CDR3 runs to 16 residues. V dropped 3 bases and J dropped 5 bases, with 17 bases sitting between them. Germline assignment: CDR1 ENHRY and CDR2 SYGVKD. Here the CDR3 reads CAISDGTTGPNNEQFF. The CDR3, as DNA: TGTGCCATCAGTGATGGGACCACCGGACCAAACAATGAGCAGTTCTTC.

The V gene is TRBV20-1, the J gene TRBJ1-2; D not resolved. Trimming took off 0 bases at V and 6 bases at J, with 17 bases between the two ends. CDR1 and CDR2 (germline): DFQATT, SNEGSKA (reference sequence). There are 15 residues in the CDR3. The CDR3 spells CSARDGRKNPHGYTF. CDR3 nucleotides: TGCAGTGCTAGAGATGGGCGGAAAAACCCCCATGGCTACACCTTC.

The sample holds many counts of this clonotype. The V and J genes are TRBV20-1 and TRBJ1-4; unclear D gene. The CDR3 is 13 residues long. V dropped 3 bases and J dropped 7 bases, with 12 bases sitting between them. Germline CDR1 DFQATT, CDR2 SNEGSKA (reference sequence). The CDR3 reads CSARRREGEKLFF. In nucleotides, the CDR3 is TGCAGTGCTAGGCGCCGGGAGGGTGAAAAACTGTTTTTT.

V gene TRBV4-1 combines with J gene TRBJ1-2, with a weak D call TRBD1 (5 bases). Germline V gene sequence: CDR1 MGHRA, CDR2 YSYEKL. The CDR3 length is 15 residues. Between the trimmed V and J ends, which lost 4 bases and 8 bases, there was a span of 20 bases. CDR3 nucleotide sequence: TGCGCCAGCAGCCGGTCAACCGGGACCTCGGGAGGCTACACCTTC. This translates into CASSRSTGTSGGYTF.

The chain joins TRBV6-5 to TRBJ1-4; D unresolved. The CDR3 length is 17 residues. V lost 0 bases and J lost 0, with 11 bases in between. The germline V gene has CDR1 MNHEY and CDR2 SVGAGI. CDR3: CASSYSPEFATNEKLFF. CDR3 DNA sequence: TGTGCCAGCAGTTACTCCCCGGAGTTTGCAACTAATGAAAAACTGTTTTTT.

Only a few counts were recorded for this clonotype. This chain uses TRBV12-3 or TRBV12-4 with TRBJ2-2; no clear D. Deletions cut 5 bases from V and 2 bases from J, with 15 bases between. The CDR3 covers 16 residues. CDR3 residues: CASSPGVVSNTGELFF. CDR3 in DNA: TGTGCCAGCAGTCCTGGGGTTGTCAGTAACACCGGGGAGCTGTTTTTT.

The V call is TRBV5-1, the J call TRBJ2-7; 7 nucleotides match TRBD1. The CDR3 contains 16 residues. Looked up from germline, CDR1 is SGHRS and CDR2 is YFSETQ. V gave up 4 bases and J gave up 2 bases; unmatched junction bases: 12. Here the CDR3 reads CASSQADRTGTYEQYF. The CDR3 DNA sequence: TGCGCCAGCAGCCAAGCGGATCGGACAGGCACCTACGAGCAGTACTTC.

This clonotype was counted only a few times. The chain joins TRBV19 to TRBJ2-7, with 8 positions matching TRBD1. Trimming removed 3 bases from V and 4 bases from J; junction bases left unmatched: 5. The CDR3 length is 14 residues. Germline-derived CDR1 and CDR2 are LNHDA and SQIVND (reference sequence). The CDR3: CASSIARGPYEQYF. CDR3 nucleotide sequence: TGTGCCAGTAGTATCGCCAGGGGGCCGTACGAGCAGTACTTC.

In this sample, this clonotype turned up many times. V and J are TRBV7-2 and TRBJ2-1; D remains ambiguous. The germline CDR1 and CDR2 sequences are SGHTA and FQGNSA. V shed 1 base and J shed 9 bases, with 13 bases lying between them. The CDR3 is made up of 14 amino acids. The CDR3 is CASSLDNSSGEQFF. Written as DNA, the CDR3 is TGTGCCAGCAGCTTAGACAACTCTTCCGGTGAGCAGTTCTTC.

The V gene is TRBV7-9, the J gene TRBJ2-2; 7 bases agree with TRBD1. Losses at the gene ends were 3 bases for V and 0 bases for J; bases not matched to a gene: 4. The CDR3 has 16 amino acids. Germline assignment: CDR1 SEHNR and CDR2 FQNEAQ (reference sequence). CDR3 amino acids: CASSFWTGSNTGELFF. In nucleotides, the CDR3 is TGTGCCAGCAGCTTTTGGACAGGTTCGAACACCGGGGAGCTGTTTTTT.

CDR3 protein: CASSSWPGGTEAFF. The DNA of the CDR3 is TGTGCCAGCAGCTCGTGGCCGGGCGGCACTGAAGCTTTCTTT. The chain carries TRBV12-3 or TRBV12-4 and TRBJ1-1; D is unclear. The CDR3 loop spans 14 amino acids. Trimming cost V 6 bases and J 4 bases, with 15 bases left between them.

V gene TRBV7-9 combines with J gene TRBJ2-5; TRBD1 might be the D (6 bases). V gave up 2 bases and J gave up 2 bases, with 12 bases separating them. This CDR3 has 15 residues. CDR1 and CDR2 from the germline V gene are SEHNR and FQNEAQ (reference sequence). CDR3 amino acids: CASSLRGQIQETQYF. As DNA, the CDR3 is TGTGCCAGCAGCTTACGAGGACAGATTCAAGAGACCCAGTACTTC.